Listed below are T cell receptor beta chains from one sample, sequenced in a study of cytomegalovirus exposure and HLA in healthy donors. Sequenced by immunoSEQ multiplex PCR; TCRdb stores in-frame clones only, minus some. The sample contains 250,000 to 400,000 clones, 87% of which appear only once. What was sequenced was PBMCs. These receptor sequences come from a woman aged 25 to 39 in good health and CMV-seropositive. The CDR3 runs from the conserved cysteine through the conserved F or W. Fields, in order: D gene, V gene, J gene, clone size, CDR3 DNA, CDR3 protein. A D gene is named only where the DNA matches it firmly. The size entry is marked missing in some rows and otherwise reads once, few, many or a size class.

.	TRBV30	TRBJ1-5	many	TGTGCCTGGAGTGGGGGTAGCAATCAGCCCCAGCATTTT	CAWSGGSNQPQHF
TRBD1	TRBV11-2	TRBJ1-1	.	TGTGCCAGCAGCGGGACAGGGTCCACTGAAGCTTTCTTT	CASSGTGSTEAFF
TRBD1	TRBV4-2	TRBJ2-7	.	TGTGCCAGCAGCCCCAAGGACAGGGACCTCTACGAGCAGTACTTC	CASSPKDRDLYEQYF
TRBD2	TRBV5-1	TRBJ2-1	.	TGCGCCAGCAGCTTGATGGGACTAGCGGGAGGGATCAGCTCCTACAATGAGCAGTTCTTC	CASSLMGLAGGISSYNEQFF
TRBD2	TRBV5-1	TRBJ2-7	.	TGCGCCAGCAGCCGAGGGACAACTCAGGGACTAGCGAGTTTTCCCTACGAGCAGTACTTC	CASSRGTTQGLASFPYEQYF
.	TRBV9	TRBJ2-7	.	TGTGCCAGCAGCGTAGCCGGGGTAGGACAGAACGAGCAGTACTTC	CASSVAGVGQNEQYF
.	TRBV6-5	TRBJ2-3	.	TGTGCCAGCAGTTACGTCAGGGCGGGAAGAGATACGCAGTATTTT	CASSYVRAGRDTQYF
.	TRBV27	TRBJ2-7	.	TGTGCCAGCAGTTGGCAGAGTACCTACGAGCAGTACTTC	CASSWQSTYEQYF
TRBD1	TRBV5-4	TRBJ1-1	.	TGTGCCAGCAGCCCCGCCCGCCAGGGGGGGAACACTGAAGCTTTCTTT	CASSPARQGGNTEAFF
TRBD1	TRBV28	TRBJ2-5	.	TGTGCCAGCAGGGTACAGGGGAGACAAGAGACCCAGTACTTC	CASRVQGRQETQYF
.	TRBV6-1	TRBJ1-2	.	TGTGCCAGCAGTGAGAGGGACTATGGCTACACCTTC	CASSERDYGYTF
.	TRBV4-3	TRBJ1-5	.	TGCGCCAGCAGCCTCAGGCGAGCGGGTCAGCCCCAGCATTTT	CASSLRRAGQPQHF
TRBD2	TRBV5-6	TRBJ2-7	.	TGTGCCAGCAGCTGGGGGCGGGGGCTAGCGGGAGGCTACGAGCAGTACTTC	CASSWGRGLAGGYEQYF
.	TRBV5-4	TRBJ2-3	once	TGTGCCATAAAGCCTGTGGGGCTAGCAGGGTCTCCAGATACGCAGTATTTT	CAIKPVGLAGSPDTQYF
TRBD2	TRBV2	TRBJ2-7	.	TGTGCCAGCAGTGAAGCGGGCGGGGGGGCGGACGAGCAGTACTTC	CASSEAGGGADEQYF
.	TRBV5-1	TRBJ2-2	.	TGCGCCAGCAGCTTGGACAAGAACACCGGGGAGCTGTTTTTT	CASSLDKNTGELFF
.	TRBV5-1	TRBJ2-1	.	TGCGCCAGCAGCTCCCTAGAGGGTAATGAGCAGTTCTTC	CASSSLEGNEQFF
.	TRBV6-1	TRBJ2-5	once	TGTGCCACTAGGCCCAGGGCTGAGACCCAGTACTTC	CATRPRAETQYF